Shown below are 7 T cell receptor beta chains from a single sample sequenced in a study of T cell responses to AZD1222 COVID-19 vaccine. Some clones are missing from TCRdb's copy, which holds only in-frame ones; the method was immunoSEQ multiplex PCR. The top ten hold roughly 1.7% of the sample, which has roughly 96,000 clones, roughly nine tenths seen once. The material was peripheral blood, obtained on day 0 of AZD1222 vaccination. Receptors originate from an adult in good health.

J is TRBJ2-3 and V is TRBV18, with D uncertain. Trimming stripped 5 bases from V and 6 bases from J, with 6 bases between. CDR3 length: 11 residues. The V gene's germline CDR1 is KGHSH and CDR2 LQKENI. The CDR3 DNA reads as TGTGCCAGCTCAACTTCCGATACGCAGTATTTT. It codes for CASSTSDTQYF. The entire variable domain, with the rest obtained from reference TRBV18 and TRBJ2-3, is as follows: NAGVMQNPRHLVRRRGQEARLRCSPMKGHSHVYWYRQLPEEGLKFMVYLQKENIIDESGMPKERFSAEFPKEGPSILRIQQVVRGDSAAYFCASSTSDTQYFGPGTRLTVL.

The V call is TRBV5-4, the J call TRBJ2-7, with D perhaps matching TRBD1 (5 bases). The CDR3 length is 17 residues. V dropped 5 bases and J dropped 0 bases, with 21 bases sitting between them. The germline CDR1 and CDR2 sequences are SGHNT and YYREEE (reference sequence). CDR3 DNA: TGTGCCAGCAGACCGCAGCCTCAGGGCCGTAGCTCCTACGAGCAGTACTTC. This codes for CASRPQPQGRSSYEQYF.

Here the CDR3 DNA reads TGCGCCAGCAGCTTGGAGGGATCGCGCACCGGGGAGCTGTTTTTT. Protein product: CASSLEGSRTGELFF. The chain uses TRBV5-1 and TRBJ2-2; D uncertain. Germline loops: CDR1 SGHRS, CDR2 YFSETQ. This CDR3 comprises 15 residues. V was shortened by 0 bases and J by 4 bases, with 10 bases between the two germline ends.

The rearrangement uses TRBV19 and TRBJ1-5; D is undetermined. The germline gives CDR1 LNHDA, CDR2 SQIVND (reference sequence). The CDR3 runs to 14 residues. The V end lost 3 bases, the J end lost 8 bases, and 14 bases lay between the germline ends. CDR3 sequence (DNA): TGTGCCAGTAGTATTGTGTCCCCTCGAGAGCCCCAGCATTTT. Protein: CASSIVSPREPQHF.

This rearrangement joins TRBV5-8 to TRBJ1-2; D is unresolved. V gave up 1 base and J gave up 2 bases, with 9 bases separating them. The CDR3 spans 14 residues. Germline-derived CDR1 and CDR2 are SGHTS and YDEGEE. Here the CDR3 DNA reads TGTGCCAGCAGCTTGCTGGGGTCGAACTATGGCTACACCTTC. This encodes CASSLLGSNYGYTF.

J is TRBJ1-1 and V is TRBV30; D is uncertain. Trimming cost V 3 bases and J 1 base, with 15 bases left between them. Germline V lookup: CDR1 GTSNPN, CDR2 SVGIG (reference sequence). The length of the CDR3 is 15 residues. CDR3 sequence (DNA): TGTGCCTGGAGAGGCACTCCCCTAGGGAACACTGAAGCTTTCTTT. Amino acids: CAWRGTPLGNTEAFF.

The rearrangement links TRBV21-1 to TRBJ1-5; the table's TRBD1 call for D was not verified on the DNA. TRBV21-1 is a known pseudogene. The CDR3 runs 16 residues. This CDR3 reads CASSKRGQGRCQPQHF. CDR3 sequence (DNA): TGTGCCAGCAGCAAACGCGGACAGGGAAGATGTCAGCCCCAGCATTTT.